These 8 T cell receptor beta chains were all obtained from the same sample, sequenced in a study of vaccination and CD4 T cells after COVID-19. Treatment noted: roughly 10-day PBMC culture with coronavirus spike peptide pools or control peptides (ViraFEST assay). These receptors are not linked to any known antigen. The study sequenced cultured CD4+ T cell DNA using the Oncomine TCR Beta short-read assay. From the PCR reads, TCRdb called clonotypes with MiXCR, one entry per CDR3 protein. The sample yields roughly 15,000 distinct CDR3 sequences, about 60% seen once. Sequenced: CD4+ T cells from blood, cultured in vitro. All receptors come from a human donor who had recovered from COVID-19.

The rearrangement joins TRBV28 to TRBJ2-5; 9 bases are shared with TRBD2. Germline values: CDR1 MDHEN, CDR2 SYDVKM. V gave up 7 bases and J gave up 5 bases; unmatched junction bases: 11. The CDR3 totals 15 residues. The CDR3 is CASTGVAGVSETQYF. For the CDR3, the DNA is TGTGCCAGCACCGGGGTAGCGGGAGTCTCTGAGACCCAGTACTTC.

The chain employs TRBV20-1 and TRBJ1-1; a possible D gene is TRBD1 (5 bases). The CDR3 extends over 13 amino acids. V lost 6 bases and J 4 bases, leaving 15 bases between the germline ends. Per the germline V gene, CDR1 is DFQATT and CDR2 is SNEGSKA (reference sequence). CDR3 loop: CSAASPGGTEAFF. The CDR3 DNA sequence: TGCAGTGCCGCTTCACCGGGGGGCACTGAAGCTTTCTTT.

The rearrangement uses TRBV12-3 or TRBV12-4 and TRBJ1-5; D unresolved. The CDR3 extends over 15 amino acids. V was clipped by 3 bases and J by 3 bases, with 12 bases between them. Written as DNA, the CDR3 is TGTGCCAGCAGTTTCAGTAACGGCCCCAATCAGCCCCAGCATTTT. Residues: CASSFSNGPNQPQHF.

This chain links TRBV7-2 with TRBJ1-1, with no clear D. Germline CDR1 is SGHTA and CDR2 is FQGNSA. The CDR3 spans 14 residues. The V gene lost 5 bases and the J gene lost 4 bases, with 14 bases spanning the gap. The CDR3 DNA follows: TGTGCCAGCAGCCACCGAACGGAGGGCACTGAAGCTTTCTTT. This codes for CASSHRTEGTEAFF. The variable domain in full, with the rest retrieved from reference TRBV7-2 and TRBJ1-1, is GAGVSQSPSNKVTEKGKDVELRCDPISGHTALYWYRQSLGQGLEFLIYFQGNSAPDKSGLPSDRFSAERTGGSVSTLTIQRTQQEDSAVYLCASSHRTEGTEAFFGQGTRLTVV.

The rearrangement uses TRBV19 and TRBJ1-1; D call uncertain. This CDR3 has 14 residues. CDR1 and CDR2 (germline): LNHDA, SQIVND (reference sequence). V lost 1 base, J lost 7 bases, and 13 bases lay in between. The CDR3 sequence: CASSIGAGWGEAFF. The CDR3 nucleotides are TGTGCCAGTAGTATAGGTGCGGGGTGGGGTGAAGCTTTCTTT.

The chain has TRBV7-2 and TRBJ1-1; D remains unclear. This CDR3 has 14 amino acids. The germline V gene encodes CDR1 SGHTA and CDR2 FQGNSA. Trimming stripped 3 bases from V and 3 bases from J, with 11 bases between. CDR3 amino acids: CASSFARVDTEAFF. The CDR3 DNA sequence: TGTGCCAGCAGCTTCGCTCGGGTCGACACTGAAGCTTTCTTT.

The rearrangement links TRBV5-5 to TRBJ1-5; D unclear. Trimming pared 4 bases from V and 9 bases from J, leaving 14 bases between. Germline CDR1 and CDR2: SGHKS and YYEKEE (reference sequence). The CDR3 extends over 13 amino acids. CDR3 in amino acids: CASSPTGIAPQHF. CDR3 bases: TGTGCCAGCAGCCCTACCGGGATAGCGCCCCAGCATTTT. The variable domain in full, completed from reference TRBV5-5 and TRBJ1-5, reads DAGVTQSPTHLIKTRGQQVTLRCSPISGHKSVSWYQQVLGQGPQFIFQYYEKEERGRGNFPDRFSARQFPNYSSELNVNALLLGDSALYLCASSPTGIAPQHFGDGTRLSIL.

This clonotype was seen more than once but under ten times. This rearrangement joins TRBV6-1 to TRBJ2-5; D is undetermined. Trimming stripped 4 bases from V and 0 bases from J, with 9 bases between. CDR3 size: 14 residues. Germline assignment: CDR1 MNHNS and CDR2 SASEGT. The CDR3 bases are TGTGCCAGCAGTGGCGGTCGGTACCAAGAGACCCAGTACTTC. Translation: CASSGGRYQETQYF.